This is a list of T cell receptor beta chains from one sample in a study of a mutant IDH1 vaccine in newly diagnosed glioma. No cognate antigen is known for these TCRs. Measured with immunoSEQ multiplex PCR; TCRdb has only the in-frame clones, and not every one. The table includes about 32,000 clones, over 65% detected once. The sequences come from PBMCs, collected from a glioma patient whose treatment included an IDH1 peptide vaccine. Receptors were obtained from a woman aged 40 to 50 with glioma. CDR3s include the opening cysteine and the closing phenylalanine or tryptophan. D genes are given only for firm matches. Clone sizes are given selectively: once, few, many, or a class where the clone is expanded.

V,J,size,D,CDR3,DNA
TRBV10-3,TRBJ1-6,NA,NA,CAISDRVQDSPLHF,TGTGCCATCAGTGACAGGGTTCAGGATTCACCCCTCCACTTT
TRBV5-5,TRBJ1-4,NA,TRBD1,CASSSLGQKNEKLFF,TGTGCCAGCAGCTCGTTGGGACAGAAAAATGAAAAACTGTTTTTT
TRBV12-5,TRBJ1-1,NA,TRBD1,CASGPRQGARLF,TGTGCTAGTGGCCCCCGACAGGGGGCGAGGTTGTTT
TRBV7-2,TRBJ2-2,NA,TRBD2,CASSPVAGGLSGELFF,TGTGCCAGCAGCCCCGTAGCGGGGGGGCTTAGCGGGGAGCTGTTTTTT
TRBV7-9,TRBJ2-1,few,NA,CASSWDSPNEQFF,TGTGCCAGCAGCTGGGACTCCCCCAATGAGCAGTTCTTC
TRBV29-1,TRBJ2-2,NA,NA,CSVLGGREGELFF,TGCAGCGTGCTAGGCGGACGAGAAGGGGAGCTGTTTTTT
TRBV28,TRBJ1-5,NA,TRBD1,CASSDRAGQPQHF,TGTGCCAGCAGCGACAGGGCGGGTCAGCCCCAGCATTTT
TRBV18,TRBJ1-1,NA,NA,CASSPLHPNTEAFF,TGTGCCAGCTCACCTTTACACCCGAACACTGAAGCTTTCTTT
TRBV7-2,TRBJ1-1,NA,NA,CASSIGQNTEAFF,TGTGCCAGCAGCATCGGACAGAACACTGAAGCTTTCTTT
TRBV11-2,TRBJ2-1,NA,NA,CASSLAGVASNEQFF,TGTGCCAGCAGCTTAGCGGGGGTCGCGTCCAATGAGCAGTTCTTC
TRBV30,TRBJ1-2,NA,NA,CAWSPLRGYTF,TGTGCCTGGAGTCCCCTGCGGGGCTACACCTTC
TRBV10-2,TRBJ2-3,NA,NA,CASSESLSITQYF,TGCGCCAGCAGTGAGAGTCTATCTATTACGCAGTATTTT
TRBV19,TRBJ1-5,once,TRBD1,CASSTGTGGGQPQHF,TGTGCCAGTAGTACCGGGACAGGGGGCGGACAGCCCCAGCATTTT
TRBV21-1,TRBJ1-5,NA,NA,CASSKEGGPASLNQPQHF,TGTGCCAGCAGCAAAGAGGGTGGGCCAGCGTCCCTCAATCAGCCCCAGCATTTT
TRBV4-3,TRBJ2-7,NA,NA,CASSQGFSYEQYF,TGCGCCAGCAGCCAAGGGTTCTCCTACGAGCAGTACTTC
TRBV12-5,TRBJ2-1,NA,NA,CASERGGNEQFF,TGTGCTAGTGAACGGGGCGGCAATGAGCAGTTCTTC
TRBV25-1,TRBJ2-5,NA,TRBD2,CASSEASGGYQETQYF,TGTGCCAGCAGTGAGGCTAGCGGGGGGTACCAAGAGACCCAGTACTTC
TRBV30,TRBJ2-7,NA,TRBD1,CAWKQGVYEQYF,TGTGCCTGGAAGCAGGGGGTTTACGAGCAGTACTTC
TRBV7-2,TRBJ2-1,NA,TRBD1,CASSRDRGSYNEQFF,TGTGCCAGCAGCCGGGACAGAGGCTCCTACAATGAGCAGTTCTTC
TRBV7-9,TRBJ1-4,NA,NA,CASSSRDARREKLFF,TGTGCCAGCAGCTCGCGGGACGCCCGAAGGGAAAAACTGTTTTTT
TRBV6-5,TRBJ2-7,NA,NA,CASSRSTYEQYF,TGTGCCAGCAGCCGAAGTACCTACGAGCAGTACTTC
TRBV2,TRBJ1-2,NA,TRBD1,CASTSGQENGYTF,TGTGCCAGCACCTCGGGACAGGAAAATGGCTACACCTTC
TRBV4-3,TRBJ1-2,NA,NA,CASSRGIGVKANYGYTF,TGCGCCAGCAGCCGGGGGATAGGGGTTAAAGCGAACTATGGCTACACCTTC
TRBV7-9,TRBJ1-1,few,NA,CASSLEGRGPTEAFF,TGTGCCAGCAGCTTAGAGGGGAGGGGCCCTACTGAAGCTTTCTTT
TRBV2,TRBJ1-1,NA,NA,CASKVEGDTEAFF,TGTGCCAGCAAGGTGGAGGGGGATACTGAAGCTTTCTTT
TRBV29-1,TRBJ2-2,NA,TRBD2,CSVAVSGGPTGELFF,TGCAGCGTTGCGGTTAGCGGGGGCCCTACCGGGGAGCTGTTTTTT
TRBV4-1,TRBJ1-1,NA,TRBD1,CASSRRGQGDMNTEAFF,TGCGCCAGCAGCCGTCGGGGACAGGGAGATATGAACACTGAAGCTTTCTTT
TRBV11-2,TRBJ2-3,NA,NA,CASSLWGGATDTQYF,TGTGCCAGCAGCTTATGGGGGGGGGCCACAGATACGCAGTATTTT
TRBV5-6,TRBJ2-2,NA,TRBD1,CASSYAGQGIAGELFF,TGTGCCAGCAGCTATGCGGGACAGGGGATAGCCGGGGAGCTGTTTTTT
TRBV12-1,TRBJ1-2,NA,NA,CASSATRTGPLLEGYTF,TGTGCCAGCAGCGCAACCCGGACAGGGCCCCTTTTGGAGGGCTACACCTTC
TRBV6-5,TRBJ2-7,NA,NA,CASSPEGGFSYEQYF,TGTGCCAGCAGCCCCGAGGGGGGCTTCTCCTACGAGCAGTACTTC
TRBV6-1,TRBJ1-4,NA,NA,CASSVEKLFF,TGTGCCAGCAGTGTAGAAAAACTGTTTTTT
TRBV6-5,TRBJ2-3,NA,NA,CASKGRGSFTDTQYF,TGTGCCAGCAAGGGGCGGGGATCTTTCACAGATACGCAGTATTTT
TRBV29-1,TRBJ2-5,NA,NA,CSGRGGPGETQYF,TGCAGCGGGAGGGGGGGGCCCGGAGAGACCCAGTACTTC
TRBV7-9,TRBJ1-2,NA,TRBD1,CASSAAGQALYGYTF,TGTGCCAGCAGCGCAGCGGGACAGGCCCTCTATGGCTACACCTTC
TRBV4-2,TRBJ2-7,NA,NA,CASSQEHEQYF,TGTGCCAGCAGCCAAGAGCACGAGCAGTACTTC
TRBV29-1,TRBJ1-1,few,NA,CSVGNRRSTEAFF,TGCAGCGTTGGAAACAGGAGGAGCACTGAAGCTTTCTTT
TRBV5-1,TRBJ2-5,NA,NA,CASSLAVPPETQYF,TGCGCCAGCAGCTTGGCCGTCCCTCCGGAGACCCAGTACTTC
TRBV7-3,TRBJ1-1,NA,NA,CASSPGLLGTEAFF,TGTGCCAGCAGCCCCGGACTCCTTGGCACTGAAGCTTTCTTT
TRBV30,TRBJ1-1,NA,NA,CACHSGVLLWEAFF,TGTGCCTGCCATAGCGGGGTGCTCCTCTGGGAAGCTTTCTTT
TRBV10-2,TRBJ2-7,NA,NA,CASSSTATTYEQYF,TGCGCCAGCAGTTCGACAGCAACGACCTACGAGCAGTACTTC
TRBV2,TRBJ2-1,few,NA,CASRAKPGGEQFF,TGTGCCAGCAGGGCTAAACCCGGTGGTGAGCAGTTCTTC
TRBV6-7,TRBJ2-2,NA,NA,CASSFEGGVTGELFF,TGTGCCAGCAGTTTCGAGGGGGGCGTCACCGGGGAGCTGTTTTTT
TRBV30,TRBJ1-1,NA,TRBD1,CAWRATGAVGAFF,TGTGCCTGGAGGGCAACAGGGGCCGTGGGGGCTTTCTTT
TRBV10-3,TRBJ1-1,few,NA,CAISGGPDTEAFF,TGTGCCATCAGTGGGGGGCCGGACACTGAAGCTTTCTTT
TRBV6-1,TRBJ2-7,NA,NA,CASSDSGRWEQYF,TGTGCCAGCAGTGACTCTGGGCGATGGGAGCAGTACTTC
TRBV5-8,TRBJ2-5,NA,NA,CASSLAGYQETQYF,TGTGCCAGCAGCTTGGCCGGGTACCAAGAGACCCAGTACTTC